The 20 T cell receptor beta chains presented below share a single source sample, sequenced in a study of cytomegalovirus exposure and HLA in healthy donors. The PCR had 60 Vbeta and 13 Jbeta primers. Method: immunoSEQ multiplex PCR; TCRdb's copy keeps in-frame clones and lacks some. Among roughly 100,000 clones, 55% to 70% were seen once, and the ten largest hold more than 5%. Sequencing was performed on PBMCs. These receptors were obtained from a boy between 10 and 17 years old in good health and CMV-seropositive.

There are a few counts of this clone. In DNA form, the CDR3 reads TGCGCCAGCAGTCTCATTGCAGGGCGGCAGCCCCAGCATTTT. Translation gives CASSLIAGRQPQHF. This sequence joins TRBV23-1 and TRBJ1-5; possibly TRBD1 for D (5 bases). TRBV23-1 is an ORF; its function is uncertain. V lost 4 bases and J 7 bases, leaving 14 bases between the germline ends. CDR3 size: 14 residues.

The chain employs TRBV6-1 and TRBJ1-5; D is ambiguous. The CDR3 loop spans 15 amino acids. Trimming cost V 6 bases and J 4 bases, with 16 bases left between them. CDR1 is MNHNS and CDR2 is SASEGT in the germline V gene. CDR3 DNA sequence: TGTGCCAGCAGGATGGGTCTAGGGAGAAATCAGCCCCAGCATTTT. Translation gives CASRMGLGRNQPQHF.

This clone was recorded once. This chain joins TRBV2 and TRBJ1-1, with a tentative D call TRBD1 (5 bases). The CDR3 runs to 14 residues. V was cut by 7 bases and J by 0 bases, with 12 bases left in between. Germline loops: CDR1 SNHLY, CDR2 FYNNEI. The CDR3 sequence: CASNADIMNTEAFF. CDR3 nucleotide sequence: TGTGCCAGCAATGCGGACATAATGAACACTGAAGCTTTCTTT.

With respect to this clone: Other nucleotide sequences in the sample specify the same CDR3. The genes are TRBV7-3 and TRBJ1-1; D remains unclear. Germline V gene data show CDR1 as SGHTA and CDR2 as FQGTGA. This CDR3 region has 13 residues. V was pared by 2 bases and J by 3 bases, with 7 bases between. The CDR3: CASSLSRDTEAFF. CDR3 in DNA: TGTGCCAGCAGCTTATCGAGGGACACTGAAGCTTTCTTT.

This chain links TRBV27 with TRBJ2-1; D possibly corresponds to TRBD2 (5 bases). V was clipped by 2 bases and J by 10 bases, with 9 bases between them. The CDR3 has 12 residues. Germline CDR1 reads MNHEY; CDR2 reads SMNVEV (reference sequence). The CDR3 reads CASSLASGEQFF. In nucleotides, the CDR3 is TGTGCCAGCAGTTTAGCTTCGGGGGAGCAGTTCTTC.

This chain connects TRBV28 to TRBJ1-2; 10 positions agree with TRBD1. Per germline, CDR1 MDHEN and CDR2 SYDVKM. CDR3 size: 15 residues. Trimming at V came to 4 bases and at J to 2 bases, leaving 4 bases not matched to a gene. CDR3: CASSSPGQGNYGYTF. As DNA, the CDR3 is TGTGCCAGCAGTTCCCCGGGACAGGGGAACTATGGCTACACCTTC.

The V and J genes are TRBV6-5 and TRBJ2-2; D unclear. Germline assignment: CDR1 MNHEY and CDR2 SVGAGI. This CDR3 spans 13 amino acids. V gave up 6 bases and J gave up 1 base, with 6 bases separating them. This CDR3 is CASSRENTGELFF. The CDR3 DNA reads TGTGCCAGCAGCCGAGAGAACACCGGGGAGCTGTTTTTT.

The chain's CDR3 is CSVVSGTLKNIQYF. The CDR3 DNA follows: TGCAGCGTCGTCTCCGGTACGCTTAAAAACATTCAGTACTTC. The chain couples TRBV29-1 to TRBJ2-4; D is unresolved. V shed 6 bases and J shed 4 bases, with 16 bases lying between them. CDR3 size: 14 residues. CDR1 is SQVTM, CDR2 ANQGSEA, per germline.

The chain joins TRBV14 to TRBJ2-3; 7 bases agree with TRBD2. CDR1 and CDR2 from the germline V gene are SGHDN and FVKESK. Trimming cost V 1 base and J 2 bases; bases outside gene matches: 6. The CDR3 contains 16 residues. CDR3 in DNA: TGTGCCAGCAGCCAAGGTGGAGGGAGGGTCACAGATACGCAGTATTTT. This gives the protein CASSQGGGRVTDTQYF.

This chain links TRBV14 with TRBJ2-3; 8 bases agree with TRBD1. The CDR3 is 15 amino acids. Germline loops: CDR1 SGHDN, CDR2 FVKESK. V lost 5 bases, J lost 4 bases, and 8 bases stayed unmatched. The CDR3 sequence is CASSYRQGPADTQYF. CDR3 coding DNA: TGTGCCAGCAGCTACCGACAGGGGCCTGCAGATACGCAGTATTTT.

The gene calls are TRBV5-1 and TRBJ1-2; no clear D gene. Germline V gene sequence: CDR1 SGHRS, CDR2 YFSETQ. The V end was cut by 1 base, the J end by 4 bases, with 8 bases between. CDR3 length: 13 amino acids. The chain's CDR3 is CASSLTSLYGYTF. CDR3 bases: TGCGCCAGCAGCTTGACATCCCTCTATGGCTACACCTTC.

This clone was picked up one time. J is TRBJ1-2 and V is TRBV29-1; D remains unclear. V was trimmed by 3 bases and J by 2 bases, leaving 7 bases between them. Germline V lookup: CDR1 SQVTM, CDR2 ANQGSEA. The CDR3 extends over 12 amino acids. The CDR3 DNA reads TGCAGCGTTGAGGTGCAGAACTATGGCTACACCTTC. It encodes CSVEVQNYGYTF.

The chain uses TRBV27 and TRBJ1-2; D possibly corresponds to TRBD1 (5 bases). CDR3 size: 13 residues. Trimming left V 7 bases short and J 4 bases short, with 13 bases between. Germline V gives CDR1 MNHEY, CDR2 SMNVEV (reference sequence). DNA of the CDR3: TGTGCCAGCAAACCCGGGACTGCCTATGGCTACACCTTC. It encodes CASKPGTAYGYTF.

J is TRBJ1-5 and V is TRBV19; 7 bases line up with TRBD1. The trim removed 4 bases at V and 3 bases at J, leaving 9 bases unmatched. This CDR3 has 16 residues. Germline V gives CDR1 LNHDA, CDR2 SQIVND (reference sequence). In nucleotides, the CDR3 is TGTGCCAGTAGTAACCGACAGGGATGGGACAATCAGCCCCAGCATTTT. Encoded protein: CASSNRQGWDNQPQHF.

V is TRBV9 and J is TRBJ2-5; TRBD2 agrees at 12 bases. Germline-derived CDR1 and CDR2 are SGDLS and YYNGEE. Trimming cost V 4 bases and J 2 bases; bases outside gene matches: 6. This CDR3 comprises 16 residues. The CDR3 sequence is CASSPSGLAGQETQYF. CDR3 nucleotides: TGTGCCAGCAGCCCGAGTGGACTAGCGGGGCAAGAGACCCAGTACTTC.

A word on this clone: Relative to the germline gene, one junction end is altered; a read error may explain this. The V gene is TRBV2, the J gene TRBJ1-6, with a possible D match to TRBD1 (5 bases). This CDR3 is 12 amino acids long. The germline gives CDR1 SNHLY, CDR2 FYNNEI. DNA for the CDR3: TGTGCCAGCAGTGACAGGGCCTCATCCCTCAACTTT. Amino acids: CASSDRASSLNF. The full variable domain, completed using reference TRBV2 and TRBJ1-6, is EPEVTQTPSHQVTQMGQEVILRCVPISNHLYFYWYRQILGQKVEFLVSFYNNEISEKSEIFDDQFSVERPDGSNFTLKIRSTKLEDSAMYFCASSDRASSLNFGNGTRLTVT.

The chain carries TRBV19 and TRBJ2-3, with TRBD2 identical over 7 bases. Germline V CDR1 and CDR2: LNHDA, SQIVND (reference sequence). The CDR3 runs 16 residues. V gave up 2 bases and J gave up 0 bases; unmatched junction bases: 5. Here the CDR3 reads CASSIRSGKSTDTQYF. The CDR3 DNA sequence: TGTGCCAGTAGTATACGAAGCGGGAAAAGCACAGATACGCAGTATTTT.

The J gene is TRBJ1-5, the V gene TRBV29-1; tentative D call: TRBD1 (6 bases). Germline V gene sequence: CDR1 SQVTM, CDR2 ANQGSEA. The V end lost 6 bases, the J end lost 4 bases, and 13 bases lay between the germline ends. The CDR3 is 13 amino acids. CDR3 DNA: TGCAGCGTAATGGACAGCGAGAATCAGCCCCAGCATTTT. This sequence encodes CSVMDSENQPQHF.

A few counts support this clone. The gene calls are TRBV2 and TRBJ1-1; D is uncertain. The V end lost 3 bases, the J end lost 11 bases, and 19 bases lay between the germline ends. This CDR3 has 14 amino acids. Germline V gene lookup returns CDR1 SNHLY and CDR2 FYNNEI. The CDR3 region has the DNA TGTGCCAGCAGTGATCCAACCCAGGCCAGACGTGCTTTCTTT. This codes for CASSDPTQARRAFF.

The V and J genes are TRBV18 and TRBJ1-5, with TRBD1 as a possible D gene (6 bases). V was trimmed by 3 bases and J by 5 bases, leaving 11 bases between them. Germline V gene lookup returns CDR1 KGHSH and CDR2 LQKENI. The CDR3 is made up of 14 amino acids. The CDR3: CASSPMAGDQPQHF. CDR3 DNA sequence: TGTGCCAGCTCACCGATGGCAGGGGATCAGCCCCAGCATTTT.